One sample yielded the 28 T cell receptor beta chains listed below, sequenced in a study of T-cell reconstitution after alpha-beta-depleted transplantation in children. For TCRbeta, the library was prepared with unique molecular identifiers. TCRdb re-derived calls from the PCR reads in MiXCR, one entry per CDR3 protein. In the table there are around 440,000 distinct CDR3 sequences, about 10% of which are singletons. The specimen was PBMCs, collected before TCRalphabeta/CD19-depleted stem cell transplant. These receptors originate from a child aged 2 to 15 with inherited bone marrow failure, due to receive a stem cell transplant.

A note on this clonotype: Being one base from a much bigger clone, this may be a read error. The V and J genes are TRBV29-1 and TRBJ1-1; D call uncertain. V gave up 4 bases and J gave up 0 bases, with 6 bases separating them. This CDR3 spans 12 amino acids. Germline CDR1 and CDR2: SQVTM and ANQGSEA. The CDR3 DNA is TGCAGCGTTGGCAGCGTGAACACTGAAGCTTTCTTT. As protein: CSVGSVNTEAFF.

This chain connects TRBV20-1 to TRBJ2-3, with 11 positions matching TRBD2. The V gene end was trimmed by 3 bases and the J gene end by 5 bases; junction bases not matched to a gene: 7. The CDR3 runs to 15 residues. Germline V gene sequence: CDR1 DFQATT, CDR2 SNEGSKA (reference sequence). CDR3 protein: CSASRGLAVGDTQYF. The CDR3, as DNA: TGCAGTGCTAGCCGGGGACTAGCGGTCGGAGATACGCAGTATTTT.

In its sample, this clonotype was seen many times. This sequence joins TRBV5-1 and TRBJ1-1, with 10 nucleotides matching TRBD1. Trimming took 0 bases from V and 5 from J; bases not matched to a gene: 7. Germline values: CDR1 SGHRS, CDR2 YFSETQ. The CDR3 runs 16 residues. Here the CDR3 DNA reads TGCGCCAGCAGCTTGGGGGGACAGGGGATAAGGACTGAAGCTTTCTTT. Protein: CASSLGGQGIRTEAFF.

This clonotype was counted a few times. The genes are TRBV9 and TRBJ2-1, with 8 bases fitting TRBD2. Per the germline V gene, CDR1 is SGDLS and CDR2 is YYNGEE. The ends lost 3 bases at V and 0 bases at J; junction bases unmatched: 8. The length of the CDR3 is 17 residues. The CDR3 sequence: CASSDHPAGDSYNEQFF. CDR3 bases: TGTGCCAGCAGCGACCACCCAGCGGGAGACTCCTACAATGAGCAGTTCTTC.

V and J are TRBV11-2 and TRBJ1-5, with D unclear. Trimming stripped 3 bases from V and 5 bases from J, with 8 bases between. This CDR3 contains 13 residues. Germline V CDR1 and CDR2: SGHAT, FQNNGV. CDR3 bases: TGTGCCAGCAGCTTTTTCATGGATCAGCCCCAGCATTTT. Protein sequence: CASSFFMDQPQHF.

This chain uses TRBV15 with TRBJ2-5, with D possibly matching TRBD2 (5 bases). This CDR3 comprises 15 residues. V lost 1 base, J lost 7 bases, and 16 bases lay in between. The V gene's germline CDR1 is LNHNV and CDR2 YYDKDF (reference sequence). CDR3 in DNA: TGTGCCACCAGCAGAGTCTGGACGTCCGAGGGGACCCAGTACTTC. The encoded protein is CATSRVWTSEGTQYF.

This clonotype appeared a few times. This chain uses TRBV27 with TRBJ1-6; 9 bases line up with TRBD1. CDR3 length: 15 residues. The germline V gene encodes CDR1 MNHEY and CDR2 SMNVEV (reference sequence). The V gene end was trimmed by 1 base and the J gene end by 9 bases; junction bases not matched to a gene: 4. CDR3 in DNA: TGTGCCAGCAGTTTATACGGACAGGGGCTTTCACCCCTCCACTTT. Its protein product is CASSLYGQGLSPLHF.

The gene calls are TRBV2 and TRBJ2-7; TRBD2 matches at 10 bases. The CDR3 runs to 16 residues. Germline loops: CDR1 SNHLY, CDR2 FYNNEI. V was clipped by 1 base and J by 2 bases; unmatched bases: 5. CDR3 sequence reads: CASSEGLAGETYEQYF. CDR3 sequence (DNA): TGTGCCAGCAGTGAAGGTCTAGCGGGGGAGACCTACGAGCAGTACTTC.

The V and J genes are TRBV6-1 and TRBJ2-7; the D gene is possibly TRBD1 (6 bases). V was trimmed by 6 bases and J by 5 bases, leaving 17 bases between them. CDR3 length equals 14 residues. The germline gives CDR1 MNHNS, CDR2 SASEGT. CDR3 in DNA: TGTGCCAGCAGCCTCCGGGACAAGGACGACGAGCAGTACTTC. This codes for CASSLRDKDDEQYF.

This clonotype was picked up many times. V is TRBV25-1 and J is TRBJ1-1; D is undetermined. V was shortened by 2 bases and J by 11 bases, with 12 bases between the two germline ends. Germline values: CDR1 MGHDK, CDR2 SYGVNS. The CDR3 extends over 12 amino acids. The CDR3 region has the DNA TGTGCCAGCAGTGAAAGAGGTAGCGGGGCTTTCTTT. Translation gives CASSERGSGAFF.

This clonotype appeared a few times. The V gene is TRBV12-3 or TRBV12-4, the J gene TRBJ2-3; 9 bases agree with TRBD1. The trim removed 5 bases at V and 4 bases at J, leaving 10 bases unmatched. The CDR3 loop spans 16 amino acids. Here the CDR3 reads CASSHPRDRDSDTQYF. CDR3 in DNA: TGTGCCAGCAGTCACCCCAGGGACAGGGATTCAGATACGCAGTATTTT.

This clonotype was seen repeatedly, ten times or more. The chain recombines TRBV4-3 with TRBJ2-7, with a tentative D call TRBD1 (6 bases). The CDR3 length is 16 residues. The germline V and J ends were trimmed by 4 bases and 2 bases, with 18 bases remaining between them. The germline V gene has CDR1 LGHNA and CDR2 YSLEER. CDR3 in amino acids: CASSLSHTGFPYEQYF. CDR3 sequence (DNA): TGCGCCAGCAGCCTTAGTCACACAGGGTTCCCCTACGAGCAGTACTTC.

At least ten counts were recorded for this clonotype. V and J are TRBV20-1 and TRBJ1-5; no definite D call. V was cut by 3 bases and J by 6 bases, with 9 bases left in between. CDR1 and CDR2 (germline): DFQATT, SNEGSKA (reference sequence). The CDR3 totals 12 residues. The CDR3 protein is CSASQFGQPQHF. The CDR3 nucleotides read TGCAGTGCTAGTCAGTTCGGTCAGCCCCAGCATTTT.

This clonotype was observed at least ten times. Mismatch with germline at one junction end may stem from a read error. V gene TRBV12-3 or TRBV12-4 combines with J gene TRBJ2-2, with 9 bases fitting TRBD2. The CDR3 is 15 amino acids. The CDR3 sequence is CASRLAGAPTGELFF. The CDR3 region has the DNA TGTGCCAGCAGATTAGCGGGAGCCCCCACCGGGGAGCTGTTTTTT.

This clonotype was counted at least ten times. The chain carries TRBV6-1 and TRBJ2-2; a possible D gene is TRBD1 (6 bases). The germline V gene has CDR1 MNHNS and CDR2 SASEGT. The V end lost 7 bases, the J end lost 5 bases, and 17 bases lay between the germline ends. The CDR3 loop spans 15 amino acids. CDR3 sequence: CASILPGVGTGELFF. The CDR3 DNA is TGTGCCAGCATACTACCAGGGGTGGGGACCGGGGAGCTGTTTTTT.

This clonotype was recorded many times. V usage is TRBV12-3 or TRBV12-4 and J usage is TRBJ2-1; D gene unclear. V was trimmed by 1 base and J by 0 bases, leaving 7 bases between them. CDR3 length: 15 residues. The CDR3 sequence is CASSLVISSYNEQFF. The CDR3 nucleotides are TGTGCCAGCAGTTTAGTTATAAGCTCCTACAATGAGCAGTTCTTC.

This clonotype was seen ten or more times. The chain is built from TRBV7-2 and TRBJ2-3; 12 nucleotides match TRBD1. The CDR3 has 16 residues. The J segment lost 6 bases and the V segment lost 1 base, leaving 5 bases of the junction unmatched. Germline-derived CDR1 and CDR2 are SGHTA and FQGNSA. CDR3: CASSLDGTGGRDTQYF. The DNA for the CDR3 is TGTGCCAGCAGCTTAGACGGGACAGGGGGCAGGGATACGCAGTATTTT.

This clonotype was recorded at least ten times. This chain connects TRBV27 to TRBJ2-7, with unresolved D. With 6 bases removed from V and 3 bases from J, the gap between germline ends came to 15 bases. There are 14 residues in the CDR3. The germline gives CDR1 MNHEY, CDR2 SMNVEV (reference sequence). The CDR3 bases are TGTGCCAGCAGGCCACGGCGATCGTACTACGAGCAGTACTTC. It specifies CASRPRRSYYEQYF.

This clonotype was detected many times. V and J are TRBV27 and TRBJ1-6; 7 bases are a match to TRBD1. With V trimmed by 8 bases and J by 4 bases, 5 bases remained unmatched. Germline V gene data show CDR1 as MNHEY and CDR2 as SMNVEV (reference sequence). The CDR3 consists of 14 residues. The DNA for the CDR3 is TGTGCCAGCCAGGGACAGCCTTATAATTCACCCCTCCACTTT. Translated, it gives CASQGQPYNSPLHF.

Many counts were recorded for this clonotype. The chain links TRBV21-1 to TRBJ2-1; no DNA check was done on the table's D call, TRBD1. TRBV21-1 is annotated as a pseudogene. The CDR3 extends over 20 amino acids. The chain's CDR3 is CASSKRPGPRQSPLYNEQFF. CDR3 DNA sequence: TGTGCCAGCAGCAAACGCCCTGGGCCGAGACAGTCCCCACTATACAATGAGCAGTTCTTC.

The V call is TRBV28, the J call TRBJ2-7; 8 bases line up with TRBD2. Trimming removed 1 base from V and 1 base from J; junction bases left unmatched: 9. The CDR3 has 17 residues. CDR1 and CDR2 from the germline V gene are MDHEN and SYDVKM. The CDR3 loop reads CASSLSGGGVSSYEQYF. Written as DNA, the CDR3 is TGTGCCAGCAGTTTATCGGGGGGGGGAGTCTCGTCCTACGAGCAGTACTTC.

This clonotype was seen many times. The V call is TRBV7-9, the J call TRBJ2-7; 10 bases align to TRBD1. There are 16 residues in the CDR3. Germline CDR1 reads SEHNR; CDR2 reads FQNEAQ (reference sequence). Trimming took 4 bases from V and 4 from J; bases not matched to a gene: 10. CDR3 amino acids: CASSSSGQGSRYEQYF. The CDR3 DNA reads as TGTGCCAGCAGCTCCTCGGGACAGGGGTCTCGGTACGAGCAGTACTTC.

The V gene is TRBV6-5, the J gene TRBJ1-5; D ambiguous. Germline V gives CDR1 MNHEY, CDR2 SVGAGI. The CDR3 covers 14 residues. V gave up 0 bases and J gave up 2 bases, with 5 bases separating them. The DNA for the CDR3 is TGTGCCAGCAGTTACTCAAGTGGCAATCAGCCCCAGCATTTT. It is translated as CASSYSSGNQPQHF.

The sample holds many counts of this clonotype. A much larger clone differs from this one at a single base, so this may be a read error. The gene calls are TRBV5-5 and TRBJ2-5; 9 bases agree with TRBD1. Losses at the gene ends were 0 bases for V and 5 bases for J; bases not matched to a gene: 8. CDR3 size: 16 residues. Germline CDR1 and CDR2: SGHKS and YYEKEE (reference sequence). The DNA of the CDR3 is TGTGCCAGCAGCTTGGCCGGGACAGGGTGGATGGAGACCCAGTACTTC. It translates to CASSLAGTGWMETQYF.

This clonotype appeared many times. The chain links TRBV7-9 to TRBJ2-5, with D hard to call. Germline CDR1 SEHNR, CDR2 FQNEAQ (reference sequence). The CDR3 runs 13 residues. V shed 5 bases and J shed 5 bases, with 12 bases lying between them. The CDR3 DNA sequence: TGTGCCAGCAGCAATCCCTGGCTGGAGACCCAGTACTTC. This translates into CASSNPWLETQYF.

This clonotype was seen repeatedly, ten times or more. This chain uses TRBV14 with TRBJ2-3; 11 nucleotides line up with TRBD2. Germline loops: CDR1 SGHDN, CDR2 FVKESK. The CDR3 runs 16 residues. V lost 0 bases and J lost 6; bases outside the gene matches: 5. The CDR3 loop reads CASSQDLSGREDTQYF. The CDR3 DNA reads TGTGCCAGCAGCCAAGATCTTAGCGGGAGGGAGGATACGCAGTATTTT.

This chain uses TRBV7-2 with TRBJ2-2, with D hard to call. Germline CDR1 is SGHTA and CDR2 is FQGNSA. CDR3 length equals 14 residues. V shed 1 base and J shed 5 bases, with 8 bases lying between them. The CDR3 region is CASSLVVSTGELFF. The CDR3 bases are TGTGCCAGCAGCTTAGTCGTTTCAACCGGGGAGCTGTTTTTT.

This clonotype was recorded many times. This chain joins TRBV11-2 and TRBJ2-7, with D tentatively TRBD2 (6 bases). The CDR3 is 14 residues long. Per the germline V gene, CDR1 is SGHAT and CDR2 is FQNNGV. V was cut by 1 base and J by 2 bases, with 9 bases left in between. The CDR3: CASSLALAPYEQYF. The DNA of the CDR3 is TGTGCCAGCAGCTTAGCTCTAGCGCCCTACGAGCAGTACTTC.